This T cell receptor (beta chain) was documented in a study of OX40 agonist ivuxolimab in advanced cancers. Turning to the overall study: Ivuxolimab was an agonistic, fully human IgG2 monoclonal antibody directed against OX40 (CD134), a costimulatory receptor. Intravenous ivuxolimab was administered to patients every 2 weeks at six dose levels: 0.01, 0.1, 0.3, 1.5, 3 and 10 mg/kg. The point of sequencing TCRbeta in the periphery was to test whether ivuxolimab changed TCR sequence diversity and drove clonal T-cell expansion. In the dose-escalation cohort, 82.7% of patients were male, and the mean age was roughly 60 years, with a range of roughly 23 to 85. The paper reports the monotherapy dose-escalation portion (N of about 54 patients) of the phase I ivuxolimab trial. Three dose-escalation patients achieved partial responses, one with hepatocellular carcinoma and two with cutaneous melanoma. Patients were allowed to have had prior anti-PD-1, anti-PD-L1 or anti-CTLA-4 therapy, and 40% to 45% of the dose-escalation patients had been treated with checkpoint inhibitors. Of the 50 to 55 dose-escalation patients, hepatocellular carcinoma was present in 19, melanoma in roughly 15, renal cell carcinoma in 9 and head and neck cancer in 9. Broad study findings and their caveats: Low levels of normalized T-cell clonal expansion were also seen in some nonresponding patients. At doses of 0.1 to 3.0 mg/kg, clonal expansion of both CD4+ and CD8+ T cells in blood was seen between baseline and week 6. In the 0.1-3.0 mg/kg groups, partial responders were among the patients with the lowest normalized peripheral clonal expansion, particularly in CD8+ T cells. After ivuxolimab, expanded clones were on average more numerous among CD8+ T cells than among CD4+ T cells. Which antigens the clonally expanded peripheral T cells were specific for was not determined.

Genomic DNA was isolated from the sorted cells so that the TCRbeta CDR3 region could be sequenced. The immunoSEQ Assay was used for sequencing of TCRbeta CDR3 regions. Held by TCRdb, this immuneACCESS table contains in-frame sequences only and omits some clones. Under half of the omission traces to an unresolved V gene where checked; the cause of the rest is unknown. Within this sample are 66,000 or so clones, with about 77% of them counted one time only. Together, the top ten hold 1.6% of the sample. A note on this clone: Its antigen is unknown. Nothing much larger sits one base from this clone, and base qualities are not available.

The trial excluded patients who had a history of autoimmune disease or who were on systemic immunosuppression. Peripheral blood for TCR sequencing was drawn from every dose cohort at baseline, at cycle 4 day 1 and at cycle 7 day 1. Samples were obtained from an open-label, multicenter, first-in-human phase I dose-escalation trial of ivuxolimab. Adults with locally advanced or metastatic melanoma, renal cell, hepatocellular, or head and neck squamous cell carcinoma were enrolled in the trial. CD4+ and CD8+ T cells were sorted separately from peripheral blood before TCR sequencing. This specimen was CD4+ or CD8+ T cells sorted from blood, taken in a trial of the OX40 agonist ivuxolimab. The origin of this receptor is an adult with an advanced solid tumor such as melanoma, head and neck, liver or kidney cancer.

The CDR3 loop reads CASSGQGAGEQYF. The DNA sequence is TGTGCCAGTAGTGGACAGGGGGCGGGCGAGCAGTACTTC. Recombination linked TRBV19 to TRBJ2-7; 11 central nucleotides agree with TRBD1. CDR1 and CDR2, per the germline V gene (reference sequence), are LNHDA and SQIVND. Measured from the cysteine to the phenylalanine, the CDR3 is 13 residues long. Of the read, only the CDR3 DNA is kept; its 39 bases are in frame from base 1. The germline V end is reduced by 5 bases and the J end by 6 bases; junction bases left unmatched: 3. The full variable domain, with segments outside the CDR3 supplied by the reference TRBV19 and TRBJ2-7 proteins, appears as DGGITQSPKYLFRKEGQNVTLSCEQNLNHDAMYWYRQDPGQGLRLIYYSQIVNDFQKGDIAEGYSVSREKKESFPLTVTSAQKNPTAFYLCASSGQGAGEQYFGPGTRLTVT.